This T cell receptor (beta chain) was sequenced in a study of vaccination effects on CD4 cells after COVID-19 (dated by TCRdb to about 2022). In the study overall: Post-vaccine samples across the study were collected a median of 72 days after the second dose, with a range of 14 to 241. SARS-CoV-2 spike-specific CD4+ TCR repertoires were compared before and after mRNA vaccination in COVID-19 convalescent patients and in infection-naive vaccine recipients. A total of some eleven COVID-19 convalescent patients and a handful of SARS-CoV-2-naive healthy vaccine recipients were included in the full study. The Oncomine TCR Beta short-read assay on an Illumina iSeq 100 was used to sequence cultures from other donors in the study.

Its CDR3 holds 9 amino acids, cysteine through valine. Only the CDR3 DNA stays, 27 bases, in frame from base 1. A distance of 5 bases separates the germline ends of V and J, which lose 5 bases and 6 bases respectively. CDR1 and CDR2 are drawn from the germline V gene: SQVTM, ANQGSEA. The research as a whole found: The study was limited by a small number of convalescent patients, and early post-infection timepoints were lacking. In healthy vaccine recipients, vaccine-induced clones were almost all SARS-CoV-2 mono-reactive, with only 1 of 255 cross-reactive with common cold coronaviruses. At late post-vaccination timepoints, both infection-induced and vaccine-induced clones showed marked clonal contraction, consistent with waning T cell responses.

To identify antigen-specific CD4+ T cell clonotypes by their expansion, the ViraFEST assay first stimulated PBMC with viral peptide pools and then applied TCR sequencing. After less than 13 days of culture, CD4+ T cells were isolated with the EasySep CD4+ T cell isolation kit. Participants received two doses of either the BNT162b2 or the mRNA-1273 mRNA SARS-CoV-2 vaccine. Healthy vaccine recipients had no prior SARS-CoV-2 infection, confirmed by negative nucleocapsid antibodies before and after vaccination. Approximately 2 million PBMC per well were cultured in IMDM with 5% human AB serum, roughly 10 IU/ml IL-2 and gentamicin, plus 10 ug/ml peptides. On days 3 and 7, half of the culture medium was replaced with fresh IL-2-containing medium. Unless noted otherwise, every peptide stimulation condition was grown in triplicate wells. PBMC were separated from whole blood using Ficoll-Paque Plus gradient centrifugation and were then either cryopreserved at -140C or used fresh. The overlapping peptide pools covered the spike proteins of SARS-CoV-2 as well as those of the common cold coronaviruses HCoV-NL63, HCoV-OC43 and HCoV-229E. The QIAamp micro DNA kit was used to extract genomic DNA from the cultured CD4+ T cells.

The library was made by the immunoSEQ multiplex PCR assay. DNA from the cultured and isolated CD4+ T cells underwent TCR beta CDR3 sequencing. Regarding the original processing steps: Non-productive TCR sequences were removed and reads were trimmed to the CDR3 region, keeping CDR3s of at least 7 amino acids. The MANAFEST web app was used to identify antigen-specific clonotypes by comparing expansion in peptide wells with expansion in reference cultures. For clones to be considered positive, expansion at FDR<0.05 versus reference and all other wells, an odds ratio above 5, and a frequency above 0.1% in two replicate wells were required. Cross-reactive clonotypes were defined as significantly expanded in SARS-CoV-2 spike wells and in at least one common cold coronavirus spike condition. CDR3 similarity was assessed by Levenshtein distance with the stringdist R package, and unrooted trees were built with ape in R 3.6.1. TCRdb took over this immuneACCESS table, retaining in-frame rearrangements with V and J assigned. Such tables are incomplete; in checked studies, under half of the missing clones stem from an unresolved V gene, and the remainder is unexplained. The V and J calls and clone size were taken over from that table, and D and trimming were inferred from the DNA. Recorded for this sample are fewer than 40,000 clones; 70% to 85% of them occurred a single time. The ten largest clones add up to roughly 1.9% of the sample.

As concerns this clone: Its recognized antigen is unknown. No clone much larger than this one lies a single base away; base qualities are absent.

The material sequenced was CD4+ T cells from PBMCs cultured with HCoV-NL63 spike peptides, taken after COVID-19 vaccination. The intended sense of this specimen's cell subset or site label: HCoV-NL63 spike overlapping peptide pool stimulation. The chain is made from TRBV29-1 and TRBJ2-7; the D gene assignment is ambiguous. The sequence came from a human donor who received a COVID-19 vaccine. Some clones in this sample may be carry-over from other donors' samples. The CDR3 here reads CSVFIEQYV. The nucleotides are TGCAGCGTTTTCATCGAGCAGTACGTC.